The clone carrying this T cell receptor beta chain was counted only a few times. TCRdb processed the RT-PCR reads anew with MiXCR; each CDR3 protein has one entry. The profile shows about 680,000 distinct CDR3 sequences, approximately 14% of them singletons. The CDR3 is 13 amino acids. V was trimmed by 1 base and J by 11 bases, leaving 12 bases between them. From germline, CDR1 is LGHDT and CDR2 YNNKEL (reference sequence). Sequencing used memory CD4+ T cells from blood. The chain has TRBV3-1 and TRBJ2-1, with D tentatively TRBD1 or TRBD2 (5 bases each). This clonotype was sampled from a female donor in good health, serving as a healthy control. The CDR3 nucleotides read TGTGCCAGCAGCCAAGCCGGACCGGGACAGCAGTTCTTC. Residues: CASSQAGPGQQFF.